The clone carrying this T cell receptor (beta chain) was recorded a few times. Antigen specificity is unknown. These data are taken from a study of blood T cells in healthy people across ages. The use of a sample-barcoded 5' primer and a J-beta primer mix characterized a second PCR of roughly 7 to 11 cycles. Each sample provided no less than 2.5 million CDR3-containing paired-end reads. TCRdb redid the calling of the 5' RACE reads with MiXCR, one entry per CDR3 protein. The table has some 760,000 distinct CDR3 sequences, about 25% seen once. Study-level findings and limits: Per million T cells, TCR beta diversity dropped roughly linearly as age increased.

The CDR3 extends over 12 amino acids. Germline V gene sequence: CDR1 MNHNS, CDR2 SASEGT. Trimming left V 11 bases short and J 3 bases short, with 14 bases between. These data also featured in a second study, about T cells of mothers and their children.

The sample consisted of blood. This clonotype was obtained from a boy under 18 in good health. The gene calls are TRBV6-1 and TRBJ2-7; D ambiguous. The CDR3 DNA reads TGTGCCGCCTCCGGAGTAGGCTACGAGCAGTACTTC. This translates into CAASGVGYEQYF.